This T cell receptor (beta chain) was obtained from a study of EBV T-cell therapy then PD-1 blockade in nasopharyngeal carcinoma. The CDR3 length is 15 residues. Germline V lookup: CDR1 SEHNR, CDR2 FQNEAQ (reference sequence). V was cut by 0 bases and J by 3 bases, with 9 bases left in between. Sample treatment: AdE1-LMPpoly-expanded autologous EBV-specific T-cell therapy followed by anti-PD-1 nivolumab. In regard to this clone: The antigen remains unidentified.

The data were produced by immunoSEQ multiplex PCR, yet TCRdb's version contains in-frame clones alone and is incomplete. The repertoire holds fewer than 20,000 clones, with approximately 88% as singletons. Sample: CD8+ T cells from blood, taken at day 0 from a patient whose treatment included autologous EBV-specific T cells and nivolumab. The TCR comes from a man aged 35 to 55 with nasopharyngeal carcinoma. The chain couples TRBV7-9 to TRBJ1-5, with D tentatively TRBD1 (5 bases). Here the CDR3 reads CASSLAWTLNQPQHF. CDR3 nucleotide sequence: TGTGCCAGCAGCTTAGCTTGGACACTCAATCAGCCCCAGCATTTT.